The entry below gives a single TCR beta chain sequence along with its context. The antigen is unknown. This same CDR3 is encoded by further DNA sequences in the sample. This sample stems from a study of shared clonotypes between healthy human individuals. For the study at large: The cohort had a couple of women and a few men, ages 18 to 49. Study-wide points: It was expected that sequencing depth would affect clonotype sharing among donors.

Generated by immunoSEQ multiplex PCR, the TCRdb table keeps only in-frame clones and is missing some. This table holds around 1.1 million clones, roughly 80% found once. CD4+ cells underwent separation, giving CD45RA+ naive and CD45RA-negative memory subsets. The germline V and J ends were trimmed by 6 bases and 7 bases, with 9 bases remaining between them. CDR3 size: 12 residues. Germline assignment: CDR1 MDHEN and CDR2 SYDVKM. The specimen sequenced was memory CD4+ T cells from PBMCs. Specified subset: CD45RA-negative fraction. This sequence joins TRBV28 and TRBJ1-4, with a tentative D call TRBD1 (5 bases). This receptor was identified in a man between 18 and 35 years old in good health. Some clones in this sample may be carry-over from other donors' samples. The CDR3 region has the DNA TGTGCCAGCAGAGCGGGGGGTGAAAAACTGTTTTTT. It codes for CASRAGGEKLFF.